This entry concerns a single T cell receptor beta chain. Its recognized antigen is unknown. No much larger clone exists at a distance of one base, and base qualities are not known. For this chain, trimming is 4 bases at the V end and 1 base at the J end, and the number of junction bases without a gene match is 11. Including the terminal cysteine and phenylalanine, the CDR3 comprises 19 residues. Of the read, only the CDR3 DNA is kept; its 57 bases are in frame from base 1. The germline V gene (reference sequence) provides CDR1 SGHKS and CDR2 YYEKEE. TCRbeta CDR3 regions were amplified from genomic DNA using the immunoSEQ Assay, a bias-controlled multiplex PCR. The original methods were these. The number of nucleated cells in each sample was estimated by amplification of reference gene primers within the assay. Sequence reads were collapsed and filtered to measure the absolute abundance of every unique TCRbeta CDR3 rearrangement. For each sample, productive Simpson clonality was calculated as the square root of Simpson's diversity index over productive rearrangements. TCRdb obtained this table from immuneACCESS and retained in-frame rearrangements with V and J assigned. These tables miss some clones; where compared with another copy, unresolved V genes account for less than half of the shortfall, and the remainder is unexplained. V, J and clone size are those of that table, while D and trimming were read from the DNA. Counted in this sample were 200,000 to 250,000 clones; around 81% of them appeared once. The ten largest clonotypes hold approximately 1.8% of the sample.

These data belong to a study of blood T cell repertoires in COVID-19 (dated by TCRdb to the early 2020s). As for the study more broadly: The collaborator samples originated in the United States, Italy and Spain and spanned the acute and convalescent phases of COVID-19. Subjects who had been exposed to COVID-19, were actively infected with it, or had recovered from it provided the deeply sampled blood TCRbeta repertoires that made up the dataset. The sample metadata nearly always contained a de-identified subject ID, COVID-19 status, age in years and sex. The material from the prospective study consisted of cDNA or gDNA derived from T cells, B-cell-depleted T cells, or PBMCs. The repertoires were made available in a free public database intended to serve as a resource for research on the immune response to SARS-CoV-2. Where HLA class I and class II types were available, the types were taken from metadata supplied by the sample provider, not from assay-based typing. Samples came from the ongoing ImmuneRACE study (first 160 participants) plus 1,254 subjects from 6 global collaborators. The full study reports these points: How much clinical and demographic metadata was included differed by source and by participant, and the metadata was provided uncurated.

Samples from volunteer blood donors who had recovered from COVID-19 were contributed by a second Seattle source. Whole blood was collected in K2EDTA tubes by collaborating institutions according to the institutions' own protocols. For TCRbeta analysis, collaborators shipped samples as frozen whole blood, isolated PBMCs, or DNA extracted from either of those sample types. Sample: peripheral blood. The clonotype comes from a man aged 25 to 45 who had recovered from COVID-19. Recombination joined TRBV5-5 with TRBJ2-2; the central 12 bases match TRBD2. CDR3 region: CASSASPWTSGVNTGELFF. DNA sequence: TGTGCCAGCAGCGCCAGTCCATGGACTAGCGGGGTGAACACCGGGGAGCTGTTTTTT.